One and the same sample provided the 3 T cell receptor beta chains below, sequenced in a study of blood T cell repertoires in COVID-19. The data were produced by immunoSEQ multiplex PCR, yet TCRdb's version contains in-frame clones alone and is incomplete. The sample contains approximately 58,000 clones, roughly 82% of which appear only once. Sequenced input: peripheral blood. These TCRs come from a woman aged 60-75 years with acute or convalescent COVID-19.

This chain joins TRBV9 and TRBJ2-2; possible D gene TRBD2, 7 bases. CDR1 SGDLS and CDR2 YYNGEE come from the germline V gene. V dropped 1 base and J dropped 4 bases, with 11 bases sitting between them. The CDR3 runs 15 residues. CDR3 DNA sequence: TGTGCCAGCAGCGTATCGGGGGGCTCCACCGGGGAGCTGTTTTTT. It translates to CASSVSGGSTGELFF.

This rearrangement joins TRBV24-1 to TRBJ1-2, with TRBD1 as a possible D gene (6 bases). CDR1 and CDR2 (germline): KGHDR, SFDVKD. The CDR3 has 15 amino acids. V was pared by 3 bases and J by 2 bases, with 12 bases between. CDR3 bases: TGTGCCACCAGTGATGGGGTCGGACAGAACTATGGCTACACCTTC. Amino acid sequence: CATSDGVGQNYGYTF.

V gene TRBV10-3 combines with J gene TRBJ1-2; D may be TRBD1 (6 bases). The ends were cut back, 3 bases at V and 5 bases at J, with 10 bases in the middle. The length of the CDR3 is 13 residues. CDR1 and CDR2 from the germline V gene are ENHRY and SYGVKD. This CDR3 is CAISEQGLYGYTF. The CDR3 DNA sequence: TGTGCCATCAGTGAACAGGGCCTGTATGGCTACACCTTC.